A single sample gave rise to the 26 T cell receptor beta chains below, sequenced in a study of control samples from healthy donors and cancer patients. The repertoire was sequenced with immunoSEQ multiplex PCR; TCRdb's copy has only in-frame clones and lacks some. The sample gives about 120,000 clones, roughly 90% of which show up once; around 2.5% is in the top ten. Sequenced material: blood. These TCRs come from a man in his forties in good health.

The rearrangement links TRBV19 to TRBJ2-7; D is perhaps TRBD2 (6 bases). V lost 3 bases and J lost 2, with 11 bases in between. The CDR3 is 14 residues long. Germline V gene data show CDR1 as LNHDA and CDR2 as SQIVND (reference sequence). The DNA for the CDR3 is TGTGCCAGTAGTATCGGGGACTCCCCCTACGAGCAGTACTTC. Its translation: CASSIGDSPYEQYF.

This clone was recorded a few times. J is TRBJ1-5 and V is TRBV4-1; D unresolved. From germline, CDR1 is MGHRA and CDR2 YSYEKL. Deletions cut 1 base from V and 12 bases from J, with 13 bases between. The CDR3 is made up of 13 amino acids. DNA of the CDR3: TGCGCCAGCAGCCAAGTGCTTCGTGGTTTCCAGCATTTT. This gives the protein CASSQVLRGFQHF.

This clone came up once. The chain links TRBV5-6 to TRBJ2-5; D perhaps matches TRBD1 (5 bases). This CDR3 is built from 16 residues. Germline V gene data show CDR1 as SGHDT and CDR2 as YYEEEE. The V gene lost 0 bases and the J gene lost 0 bases, with 12 bases spanning the gap. The CDR3 nucleotides read TGTGCCAGCAGCTTGGTACAGGAGCTCCACCAAGAGACCCAGTACTTC. Translated, it gives CASSLVQELHQETQYF.

The J gene is TRBJ2-5, the V gene TRBV27; TRBD1 matches 12 bases. Germline V CDR1 and CDR2: MNHEY, SMNVEV (reference sequence). This CDR3 has 16 residues. V lost 6 bases and J lost 3; bases outside the gene matches: 8. The CDR3: CASRNRDRGHKETQYF. The CDR3 nucleotides are TGTGCCAGCAGAAACCGGGACAGGGGGCACAAAGAGACCCAGTACTTC.

This chain connects TRBV7-3 to TRBJ2-2; D unclear. With 5 bases removed from V and 8 bases from J, the gap between germline ends came to 9 bases. This CDR3 comprises 12 residues. Looked up from germline, CDR1 is SGHTA and CDR2 is FQGTGA. In nucleotides, the CDR3 is TGTGCCAGCAGCCCCCAAGTAGGGGAGCTGTTTTTT. Its protein product is CASSPQVGELFF.

The chain recombines TRBV29-1 with TRBJ1-1, with D unclear. The CDR3 has 10 residues. Germline CDR1 reads SQVTM; CDR2 reads ANQGSEA. V lost 4 bases and J 7 bases, leaving 7 bases between the germline ends. For the CDR3, the DNA is TGCAGCGTTGTCGCGGATGAAGCTTTCTTT. Protein sequence: CSVVADEAFF.

This clone has just one count. V gene TRBV14 combines with J gene TRBJ1-5; TRBD1 aligns across 7 bases. CDR1 and CDR2 from the germline V gene are SGHDN and FVKESK. The CDR3 is made up of 13 amino acids. The V gene end was trimmed by 5 bases and the J gene end by 4 bases; junction bases not matched to a gene: 2. CDR3 sequence reads: CASSGTANQPQHF. CDR3 nucleotides: TGTGCCAGCAGCGGGACAGCAAATCAGCCCCAGCATTTT.

This clone was recorded a few times. The V call is TRBV5-4, the J call TRBJ2-7; 9 bases agree with TRBD1. V lost 4 bases and J lost 5; bases outside the gene matches: 10. This CDR3 spans 15 amino acids. Germline V CDR1 and CDR2: SGHNT, YYREEE (reference sequence). The CDR3 DNA is TGTGCCAGCAGCCTACCGGGACAGGGCTTTCACGAGCAGTACTTC. Amino acid sequence: CASSLPGQGFHEQYF.

The chain links TRBV6-2 or TRBV6-3 to TRBJ1-5, with 8 positions matching TRBD1. The CDR3 covers 15 residues. Germline V gives CDR1 MNHEY, CDR2 SVGEGT. V shed 6 bases and J 4 bases; nucleotides not matched to a gene: 8. The CDR3 loop is CASSRGTGVNQPQHF. The CDR3 DNA reads TGTGCCAGCAGCCGTGGGACAGGCGTTAATCAGCCCCAGCATTTT.

The genes are TRBV11-1 and TRBJ1-1, with D perhaps matching TRBD1 (6 bases). V lost 4 bases, J lost 5 bases, and 17 bases lay in between. From germline, CDR1 is SGHAT and CDR2 FQDESV (reference sequence). The CDR3 runs to 15 residues. CDR3 nucleotides: TGTGCCAGCAGCTCTTCTGCCCCGAGGGGGACTGAAGCTTTCTTT. It specifies CASSSSAPRGTEAFF.

The chain links TRBV6-5 to TRBJ2-3, with TRBD2 identical over 8 bases. CDR3 length: 14 amino acids. Germline assignment: CDR1 MNHEY and CDR2 SVGAGI. The DNA of the CDR3 is TGTGCTGAGGCCGCGGGGGGTAGCACAGATACGCAGTATTTT. It encodes CAEAAGGSTDTQYF.

This clone came up once. The J gene is TRBJ2-7, the V gene TRBV13; D is ambiguous. CDR1 and CDR2 from the germline V gene are PRHDT and FYEKMQ (reference sequence). The CDR3 has 14 residues. Trimming removed 4 bases at V and 6 bases at J, with 16 bases between. The CDR3 nucleotides read TGTGCCAGCAGCTCAGGACCGGTCCTAGGCGAGCAGTACTTC. Residues: CASSSGPVLGEQYF.

The V and J genes are TRBV6-1 and TRBJ1-3; D ambiguous. CDR3 size: 15 residues. The V gene lost 1 base and the J gene lost 0 bases, with 7 bases spanning the gap. Looked up from germline, CDR1 is MNHNS and CDR2 is SASEGT. This CDR3 reads CASSEEVASGNTIYF. DNA for the CDR3: TGTGCCAGCAGTGAAGAGGTGGCCTCTGGAAACACCATATATTTT.

This chain joins TRBV14 and TRBJ1-3, with unresolved D. CDR1 SGHDN and CDR2 FVKESK come from the germline V gene. CDR3 length: 16 amino acids. V was pared by 1 base and J by 0 bases, with 10 bases between. The CDR3 sequence: CASSQVGRGSGNTIYF. In nucleotides, the CDR3 is TGTGCCAGCAGCCAAGTCGGACGGGGCTCTGGAAACACCATATATTTT.

The chain carries TRBV5-8 and TRBJ2-1, with D perhaps assigned TRBD1 or TRBD2 (5 bases each). The CDR3 runs 14 residues. Germline V gene data show CDR1 as SGHTS and CDR2 as YDEGEE. V shed 7 bases and J shed 9 bases, with 20 bases lying between them. As DNA, the CDR3 is TGTGCCAGCCGATACACCGGACATCGGGGTGAGCAGTTCTTC. It translates to CASRYTGHRGEQFF. Drawing the rest from reference TRBV5-8 and TRBJ2-1, the complete variable domain is EAGVTQSPTHLIKTRGQQATLRCSPISGHTSVYWYQQALGLGLQFLLWYDEGEERNRGNFPPRFSGRQFPNYSSELNVNALELEDSALYLCASRYTGHRGEQFFGPGTRLTVL.

The chain is built from TRBV29-1 and TRBJ2-1; 7 nucleotides align to TRBD2. CDR1 and CDR2 from the germline V gene are SQVTM and ANQGSEA. V was clipped by 4 bases and J by 6 bases; unmatched bases: 9. CDR3 size: 14 residues. CDR3: CSVGGGGAGNEQFF. CDR3 coding DNA: TGCAGCGTTGGAGGCGGGGGAGCCGGCAATGAGCAGTTCTTC.

This sequence joins TRBV30 and TRBJ1-4; 7 bases line up with TRBD1. The CDR3 contains 14 residues. CDR1 GTSNPN and CDR2 SVGIG come from the germline V gene (reference sequence). V trimming: 0 bases; J trimming: 7 bases; junction bases outside the gene matches: 5. CDR3 DNA: TGTGCCTGGAGTGTACAGGGGTATGGTGAAAAACTGTTTTTT. Amino acids: CAWSVQGYGEKLFF.

This chain joins TRBV11-2 and TRBJ1-1, with TRBD1 matching 7 bases. J lost 0 bases, V lost 6 bases, and 7 bases had no gene match. CDR3 size: 15 residues. Germline CDR1 is SGHAT and CDR2 is FQNNGV. The CDR3 bases are TGTGCCAGCAGGCAATACAGGGGCCTGAACACTGAAGCTTTCTTT. Its protein product is CASRQYRGLNTEAFF.

The rearrangement joins TRBV18 to TRBJ2-4; 13 positions agree with TRBD2. The CDR3 is 18 residues long. The germline V gene has CDR1 KGHSH and CDR2 LQKENI. V was clipped by 2 bases and J by 1 base; unmatched bases: 5. The CDR3 protein is CASSPTSGGAKAKNIQYF. For the CDR3, the DNA is TGTGCCAGCTCACCAACTAGCGGGGGGGCTAAGGCCAAAAACATTCAGTACTTC.

Only a few counts were recorded for this clone. V gene TRBV29-1 combines with J gene TRBJ2-5; no reliable D call. V gave up 4 bases and J gave up 2 bases, with 8 bases separating them. The CDR3 runs to 12 residues. Germline V gene sequence: CDR1 SQVTM, CDR2 ANQGSEA. CDR3 in amino acids: CSVAPAQETQYF. CDR3 DNA sequence: TGCAGCGTTGCTCCTGCACAAGAGACCCAGTACTTC.

V is TRBV12-5 and J is TRBJ2-6; D is uncertain. The CDR3 contains 13 residues. CDR1 and CDR2 (germline): LGHNT, FRNRAP. V dropped 6 bases and J dropped 4 bases, with 7 bases sitting between them. The CDR3 region has the DNA TGTGCTAGTGGCCCCGGGGGGGCCAACGTCCTGACTTTC. Translation gives CASGPGGANVLTF. Full variable domain (missing parts from reference TRBV12-5 and TRBJ2-6): DARVTQTPRHKVTEMGQEVTMRCQPILGHNTVFWYRQTMMQGLELLAYFRNRAPLDDSGMPKDRFSAEMPDATLATLKIQPSEPRDSAVYFCASGPGGANVLTFGAGSRLTVL.

The chain combines TRBV30 with TRBJ1-1, with TRBD1 as a possible D gene (6 bases). The germline gives CDR1 GTSNPN, CDR2 SVGIG (reference sequence). This CDR3 spans 16 amino acids. V lost 2 bases and J lost 6, with 22 bases in between. The CDR3 region has the DNA TGTGCCTGGAGTTTCCTGGGGGGGCGCGGTTTGTCTGAAGCTTTCTTT. Its protein is CAWSFLGGRGLSEAFF.

The chain joins TRBV28 to TRBJ2-2; maybe TRBD2 (6 bases). Trimming pared 6 bases from V and 5 bases from J, leaving 16 bases between. Per germline, CDR1 MDHEN and CDR2 SYDVKM. The CDR3 spans 15 residues. CDR3 sequence (DNA): TGTGCCAGCAGCCTGACTAGGGGATCTACCGGGGAGCTGTTTTTT. It specifies CASSLTRGSTGELFF.

Only a few counts were recorded for this clone. The chain joins TRBV23-1 to TRBJ2-2; D is possibly TRBD1 or TRBD2 (5 bases each). TRBV23-1 belongs to the ORF category, with a function that is uncertain. This CDR3 is built from 15 residues. The V end lost 10 bases, the J end lost 0 bases, and 15 bases lay between the germline ends. CDR3 sequence reads: CATLGVRSNTGELFF. The CDR3 nucleotides are TGCGCCACCTTGGGGGTCCGGTCGAACACCGGGGAGCTGTTTTTT.

The chain couples TRBV15 to TRBJ2-5, with 7 bases that match TRBD2. The junction had 7 bases not matched to a gene; V was cut back by 1 base and J by 5 bases. The germline V gene encodes CDR1 LNHNV and CDR2 YYDKDF (reference sequence). There are 15 residues in the CDR3. The CDR3 spells CATSRVQATSETQYF. The CDR3 coding sequence is TGTGCCACCAGCAGAGTTCAGGCGACTAGCGAGACCCAGTACTTC.

The chain recombines TRBV6-1 with TRBJ1-5; 8 bases align to TRBD1. V lost 3 bases and J lost 4; bases outside the gene matches: 8. From germline, CDR1 is MNHNS and CDR2 SASEGT. The CDR3 length is 16 residues. The CDR3 DNA reads as TGTGCCAGCAGTGAGGGCCAGGGGGCGAGGAATCAGCCCCAGCATTTT. It codes for CASSEGQGARNQPQHF.